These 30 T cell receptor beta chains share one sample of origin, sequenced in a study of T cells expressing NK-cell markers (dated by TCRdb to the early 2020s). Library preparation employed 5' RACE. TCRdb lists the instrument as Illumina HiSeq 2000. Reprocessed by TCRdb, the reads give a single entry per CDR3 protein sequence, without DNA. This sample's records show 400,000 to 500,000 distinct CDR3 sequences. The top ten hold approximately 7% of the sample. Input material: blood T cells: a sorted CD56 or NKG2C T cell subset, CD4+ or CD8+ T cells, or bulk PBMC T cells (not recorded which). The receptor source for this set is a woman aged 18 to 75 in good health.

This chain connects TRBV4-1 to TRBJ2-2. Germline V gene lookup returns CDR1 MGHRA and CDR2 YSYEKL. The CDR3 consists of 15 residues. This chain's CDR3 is CASSYTAANTGELFF.

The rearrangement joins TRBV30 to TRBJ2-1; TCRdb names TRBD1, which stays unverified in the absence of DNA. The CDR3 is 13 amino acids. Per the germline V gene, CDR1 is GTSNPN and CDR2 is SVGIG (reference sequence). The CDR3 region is CAWSEAQGGEQFF.

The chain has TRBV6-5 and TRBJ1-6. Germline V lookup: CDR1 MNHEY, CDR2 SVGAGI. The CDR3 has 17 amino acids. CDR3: CASSYGSRGSYNSPLHF.

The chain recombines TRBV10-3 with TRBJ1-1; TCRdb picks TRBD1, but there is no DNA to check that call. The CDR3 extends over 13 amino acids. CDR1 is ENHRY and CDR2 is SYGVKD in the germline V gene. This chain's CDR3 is CAISESGGLVAFF.

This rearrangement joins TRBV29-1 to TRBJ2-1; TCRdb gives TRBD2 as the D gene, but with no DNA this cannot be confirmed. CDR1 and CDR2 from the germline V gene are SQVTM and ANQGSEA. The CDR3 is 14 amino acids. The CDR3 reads CSVVGTSGWDEQFF.

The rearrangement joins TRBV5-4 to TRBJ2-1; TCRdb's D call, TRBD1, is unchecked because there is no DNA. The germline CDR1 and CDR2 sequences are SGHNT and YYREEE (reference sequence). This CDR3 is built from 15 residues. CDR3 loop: CASSPPGAYYNEQFF.

CDR3: CASSQEVKALLTGEQFF. The chain uses TRBV3-1 and TRBJ2-1. This CDR3 region has 17 residues. CDR1 and CDR2 (germline): LGHDT, YNNKEL (reference sequence).

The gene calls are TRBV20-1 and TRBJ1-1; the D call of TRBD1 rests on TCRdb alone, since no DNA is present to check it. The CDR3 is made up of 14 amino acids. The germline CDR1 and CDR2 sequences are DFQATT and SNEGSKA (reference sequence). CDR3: CSARMSGTGDEAFF.

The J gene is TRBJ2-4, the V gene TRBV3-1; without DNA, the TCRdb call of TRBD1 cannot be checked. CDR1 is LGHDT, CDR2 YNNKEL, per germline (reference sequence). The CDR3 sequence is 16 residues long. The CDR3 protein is CASSQGRDRGRNIQYF.

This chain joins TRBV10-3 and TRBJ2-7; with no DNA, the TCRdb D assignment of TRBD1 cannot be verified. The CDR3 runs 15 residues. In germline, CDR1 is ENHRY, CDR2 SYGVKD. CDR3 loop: CAISPTGGLSYEQYF.

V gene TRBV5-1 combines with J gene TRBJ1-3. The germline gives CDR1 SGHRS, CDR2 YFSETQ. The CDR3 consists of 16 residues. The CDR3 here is CASSLRAEPSGNTIYF.

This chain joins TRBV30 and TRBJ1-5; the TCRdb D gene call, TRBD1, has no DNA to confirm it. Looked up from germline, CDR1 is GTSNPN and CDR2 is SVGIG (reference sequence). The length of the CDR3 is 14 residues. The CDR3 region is CAWSPRHGDQPQHF.

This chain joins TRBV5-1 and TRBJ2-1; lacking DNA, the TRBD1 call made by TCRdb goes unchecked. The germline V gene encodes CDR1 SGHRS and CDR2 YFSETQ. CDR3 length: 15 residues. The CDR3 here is CASSPSPGTGNEQFF.

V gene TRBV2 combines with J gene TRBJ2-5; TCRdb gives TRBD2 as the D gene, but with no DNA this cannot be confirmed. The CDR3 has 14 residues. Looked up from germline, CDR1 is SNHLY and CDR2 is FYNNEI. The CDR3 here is CASSVGAVQETQYF.

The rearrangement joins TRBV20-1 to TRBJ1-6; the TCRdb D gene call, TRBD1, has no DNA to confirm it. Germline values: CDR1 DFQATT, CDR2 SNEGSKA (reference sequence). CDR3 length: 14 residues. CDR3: CSASKGDYNSPLHF.

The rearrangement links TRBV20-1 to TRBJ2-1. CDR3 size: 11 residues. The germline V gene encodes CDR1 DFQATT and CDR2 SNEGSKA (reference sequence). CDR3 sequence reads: CSARLGLEQFF.

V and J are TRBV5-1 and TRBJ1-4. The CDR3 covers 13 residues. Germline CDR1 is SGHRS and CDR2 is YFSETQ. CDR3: CASSLDSYEKLFF.

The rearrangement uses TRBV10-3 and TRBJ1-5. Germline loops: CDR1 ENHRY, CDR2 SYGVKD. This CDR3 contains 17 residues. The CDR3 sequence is CAISEGPQSPSNQPQHF.

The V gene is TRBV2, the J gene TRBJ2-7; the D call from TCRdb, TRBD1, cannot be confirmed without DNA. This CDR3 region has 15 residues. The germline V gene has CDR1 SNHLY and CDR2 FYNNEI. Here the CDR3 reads CASNRPQGDHYEQYF.

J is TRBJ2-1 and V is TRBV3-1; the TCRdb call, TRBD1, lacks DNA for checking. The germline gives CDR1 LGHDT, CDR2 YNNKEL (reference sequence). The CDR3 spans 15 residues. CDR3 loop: CASSTTGTGMDEQFF.

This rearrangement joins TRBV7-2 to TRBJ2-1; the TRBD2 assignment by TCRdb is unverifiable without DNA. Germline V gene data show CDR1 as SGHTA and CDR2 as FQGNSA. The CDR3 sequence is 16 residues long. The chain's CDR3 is CASSTASASSYNEQFF. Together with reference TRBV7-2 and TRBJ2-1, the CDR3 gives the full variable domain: GAGVSQSPSNKVTEKGKDVELRCDPISGHTALYWYRQSLGQGLEFLIYFQGNSAPDKSGLPSDRFSAERTGGSVSTLTIQRTQQEDSAVYLCASSTASASSYNEQFFGPGTRLTVL.

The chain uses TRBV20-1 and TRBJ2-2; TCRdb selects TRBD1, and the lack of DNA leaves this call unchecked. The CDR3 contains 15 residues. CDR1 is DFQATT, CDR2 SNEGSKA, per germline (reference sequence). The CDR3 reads CSAQGWDRATGELFF.

The CDR3 loop reads CASSERLTNTEAFF. The V and J genes are TRBV2 and TRBJ1-1. CDR1 and CDR2 from the germline V gene are SNHLY and FYNNEI. There are 14 residues in the CDR3.

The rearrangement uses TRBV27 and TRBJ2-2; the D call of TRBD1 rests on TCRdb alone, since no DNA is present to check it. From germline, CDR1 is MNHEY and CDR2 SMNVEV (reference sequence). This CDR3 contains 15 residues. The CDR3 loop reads CASSAEPGGTGELFF.

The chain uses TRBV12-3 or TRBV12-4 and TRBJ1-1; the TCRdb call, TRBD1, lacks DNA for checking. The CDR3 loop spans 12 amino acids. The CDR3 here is CASSPRLGEAFF.

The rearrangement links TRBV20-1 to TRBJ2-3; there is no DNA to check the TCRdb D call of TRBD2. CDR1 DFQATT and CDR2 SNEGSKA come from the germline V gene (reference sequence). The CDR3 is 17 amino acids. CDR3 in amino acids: CSANGTSGAYFTDTQYF.

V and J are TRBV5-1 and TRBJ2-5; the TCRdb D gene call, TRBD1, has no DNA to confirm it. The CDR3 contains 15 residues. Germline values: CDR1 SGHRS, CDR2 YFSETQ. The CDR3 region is CASSLGPQGTETQYF.

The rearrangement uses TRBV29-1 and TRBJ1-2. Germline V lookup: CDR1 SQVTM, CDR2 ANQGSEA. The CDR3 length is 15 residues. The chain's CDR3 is CSVEDARPSDYGYTF.

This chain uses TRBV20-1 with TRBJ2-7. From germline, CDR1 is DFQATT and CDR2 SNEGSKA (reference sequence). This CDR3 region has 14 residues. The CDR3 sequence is CSASKLSAAYEQYF.

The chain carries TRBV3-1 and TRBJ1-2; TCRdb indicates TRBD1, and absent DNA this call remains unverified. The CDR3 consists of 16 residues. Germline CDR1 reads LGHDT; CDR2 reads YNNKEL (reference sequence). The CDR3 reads CASSQGTNRGFNGYTF.